These 20 T cell receptor beta chains originate from one sample sequenced in a study of PD-L1 blockade in urothelial cancer. The time point was: pretreatment peripheral blood. Data came from immunoSEQ multiplex PCR; TCRdb stores just in-frame clones and leaves some out. Seen here are some 90,000 clones, more than 80% observed once, and the top ten hold roughly 0.99%. The specimen was PBMCs, collected around atezolizumab (anti-PD-L1) treatment. Receptor source: a woman of 80 years or more with urothelial cancer.

A few counts support this clone. The chain combines TRBV6-1 with TRBJ1-2, with D uncertain. Germline CDR1 MNHNS, CDR2 SASEGT. Trimming took off 3 bases at V and 4 bases at J, with 15 bases between the two ends. The CDR3 sequence is 15 residues long. For the CDR3, the DNA is TGTGCCAGCAGTGACCCAATTGGACTCACCTATGGCTACACCTTC. It specifies CASSDPIGLTYGYTF.

This clone was picked up one time. The J gene is TRBJ1-2, the V gene TRBV10-1; perhaps TRBD1 as D (5 bases). CDR1 and CDR2 from the germline V gene are WNHNN and SYGVQD (reference sequence). The length of the CDR3 is 15 residues. V was trimmed by 0 bases and J by 2 bases, leaving 10 bases between them. CDR3 loop: CASSESQGLNYGYTF. CDR3 sequence (DNA): TGCGCCAGCAGTGAGTCCCAGGGCTTAAACTATGGCTACACCTTC.

This clone was counted once. The gene calls are TRBV28 and TRBJ1-1; perhaps TRBD1 as D (6 bases). Germline V gene lookup returns CDR1 MDHEN and CDR2 SYDVKM. The CDR3 has 12 residues. V was shortened by 6 bases and J by 10 bases, with 15 bases between the two germline ends. The CDR3 DNA sequence: TGTGCCAGCAGCCTGAACAGGGACCGAGCTTTCTTT. This gives the protein CASSLNRDRAFF. Full variable domain (outside the CDR3, taken from reference TRBV28 and TRBJ1-1): DVKVTQSSRYLVKRTGEKVFLECVQDMDHENMFWYRQDPGLGLRLIYFSYDVKMKEKGDIPEGYSVSREKKERFSLILESASTNQTSMYLCASSLNRDRAFFGQGTRLTVV.

The J gene is TRBJ2-7, the V gene TRBV19; 10 positions agree with TRBD2. The CDR3 consists of 14 residues. From germline, CDR1 is LNHDA and CDR2 SQIVND (reference sequence). Germline trimming cut 3 bases from V and 4 bases from J; bases unmatched to any gene: 3. The CDR3 sequence: CASSIGLAVYEQYF. DNA for the CDR3: TGTGCCAGTAGTATTGGACTAGCGGTATACGAGCAGTACTTC.

This sequence joins TRBV5-1 and TRBJ1-1; a weak D match, TRBD1 (6 bases). The V gene lost 2 bases and the J gene lost 1 base, with 9 bases spanning the gap. From germline, CDR1 is SGHRS and CDR2 YFSETQ. The CDR3 is 14 residues long. CDR3 sequence (DNA): TGCGCCAGCAGCTTTGGACAGCCGAACACTGAAGCTTTCTTT. It encodes CASSFGQPNTEAFF.

The chain couples TRBV25-1 to TRBJ1-1; TRBD1 matches at 7 bases. The CDR3 loop spans 13 amino acids. Looked up from germline, CDR1 is MGHDK and CDR2 is SYGVNS. Trimming removed 4 bases from V and 4 bases from J; junction bases left unmatched: 3. The CDR3 DNA sequence: TGTGCCAGCAGTGCAGGGGGTGGCACTGAAGCTTTCTTT. Translated: CASSAGGGTEAFF.

This rearrangement joins TRBV7-9 to TRBJ1-1; 7 bases map to TRBD1. The CDR3 totals 14 residues. Germline-derived CDR1 and CDR2 are SEHNR and FQNEAQ (reference sequence). V trimming: 5 bases; J trimming: 3 bases; junction bases outside the gene matches: 6. In nucleotides, the CDR3 is TGTGCCAGCAGCACCGGGACAGTCCACACTGAAGCTTTCTTT. Translation gives CASSTGTVHTEAFF. The full variable domain, with the rest looked up from reference TRBV7-9 and TRBJ1-1, is DTGVSQNPRHKITKRGQNVTFRCDPISEHNRLYWYRQTLGQGPEFLTYFQNEAQLEKSRLLSDRFSAERPKGSFSTLEIQRTEQGDSAMYLCASSTGTVHTEAFFGQGTRLTVV.

J is TRBJ2-7 and V is TRBV5-4; 7 nucleotides align to TRBD2. After removal of 6 bases from V and 1 base from J, the junction contained 10 bases not matched to a gene. Germline values: CDR1 SGHNT, CDR2 YYREEE (reference sequence). There are 15 residues in the CDR3. CDR3 in amino acids: CASTPRPSGSYEQYF. The CDR3 nucleotides are TGTGCCAGCACCCCACGGCCTAGCGGTTCCTACGAGCAGTACTTC.

This clone showed up just once. The V and J genes are TRBV28 and TRBJ2-7; D is perhaps TRBD2 (5 bases). V was shortened by 8 bases and J by 4 bases, with 12 bases between the two germline ends. From germline, CDR1 is MDHEN and CDR2 SYDVKM. This CDR3 is 12 amino acids long. The DNA of the CDR3 is TGTGCCAGCGGGAGCCCCCTTTACGAGCAGTACTTC. This sequence encodes CASGSPLYEQYF.

V is TRBV7-2 and J is TRBJ2-3; D is uncertain. The CDR3 spans 14 residues. CDR1 and CDR2 (germline): SGHTA, FQGNSA. V was shortened by 0 bases and J by 2 bases, with 6 bases between the two germline ends. Here the CDR3 DNA reads TGTGCCAGCAGCTTAGCGAGCCACACAGATACGCAGTATTTT. Its protein product is CASSLASHTDTQYF.

The gene calls are TRBV11-3 and TRBJ2-1; TRBD2 matches at 7 bases. Germline assignment: CDR1 SGHNT and CDR2 YENEEA. This CDR3 has 17 amino acids. V lost 5 bases, J lost 1 base, and 11 bases stayed unmatched. CDR3 in DNA: TGTGCCAGCAGCCCACATAGCGGGTCCAATTCCTACAATGAGCAGTTCTTC. Its protein is CASSPHSGSNSYNEQFF.

The rearrangement links TRBV11-2 to TRBJ2-1; the match to TRBD2 covers 9 bases. This CDR3 comprises 16 residues. Losses at the gene ends were 1 base for V and 3 bases for J; bases not matched to a gene: 4. The germline V gene has CDR1 SGHAT and CDR2 FQNNGV. Written as DNA, the CDR3 is TGTGCCAGCAGCTTAGGGGGTAGCGGGAGCTACAATGAGCAGTTCTTC. Its protein product is CASSLGGSGSYNEQFF.

This clone was seen just once. The V call is TRBV28, the J call TRBJ1-2; perhaps TRBD1 as D (6 bases). Per germline, CDR1 MDHEN and CDR2 SYDVKM. This CDR3 comprises 12 residues. The V and J ends lost 6 bases and 4 bases respectively, with 9 bases between them. DNA for the CDR3: TGTGCCAGCAGAGGGGGTAGCTATGGCTACACCTTC. Translating gives CASRGGSYGYTF.

This clone has just a few counts. The rearrangement links TRBV6-1 to TRBJ1-1, with TRBD1 matching 7 bases. Germline lookup yields CDR1 MNHNS and CDR2 SASEGT. There are 13 residues in the CDR3. V was pared by 3 bases and J by 4 bases, with 2 bases of the junction left unmatched. CDR3 DNA sequence: TGTGCCAGCAGTGATTCAGGGGGCACTGAAGCTTTCTTT. This gives the protein CASSDSGGTEAFF.

The gene calls are TRBV5-1 and TRBJ1-1; 8 bases are shared with TRBD1. CDR3 length equals 14 residues. The ends lost 1 base at V and 4 bases at J; junction bases unmatched: 3. The germline V gene has CDR1 SGHRS and CDR2 YFSETQ. The CDR3 DNA sequence: TGCGCCAGCAGCTTGTTTGGGACAGGCACTGAAGCTTTCTTT. The encoded protein is CASSLFGTGTEAFF.

CDR3 protein: CATQDRHTDTQYF. The CDR3 DNA sequence: TGTGCCACCCAGGACAGGCACACAGATACGCAGTATTTT. The chain carries TRBV6-5 and TRBJ2-3, with TRBD1 identical over 7 bases. CDR3 size: 13 residues. The germline gives CDR1 MNHEY, CDR2 SVGAGI. V was clipped by 10 bases and J by 2 bases; unmatched bases: 6.

The chain is built from TRBV5-1 and TRBJ2-1, with 12 bases identical to TRBD2. V lost 4 bases, J lost 8 bases, and 7 bases stayed unmatched. In germline, CDR1 is SGHRS, CDR2 YFSETQ. CDR3 length equals 15 residues. CDR3 residues: CASSTGLAGLYEQFF. CDR3 DNA: TGCGCCAGCAGCACGGGACTAGCGGGTCTTTATGAGCAGTTCTTC.

This chain joins TRBV1 and TRBJ1-1. TRBV1 is tagged as a pseudogene. The CDR3 is made up of 13 amino acids. The CDR3 DNA sequence: TGCACCAGCAGCCAAGAGGAGGCCAGGAGAGCTTTCTTT. It specifies CTSSQEEARRAFF.

V gene TRBV7-7 combines with J gene TRBJ2-1, with TRBD2 as a possible D gene (5 bases). With 2 bases removed from V and 11 bases from J, the gap between germline ends came to 10 bases. The CDR3 runs to 12 residues. CDR1 SSHAT and CDR2 FNYEAQ come from the germline V gene (reference sequence). The CDR3 DNA follows: TGTGCCAGCAGCTTAAACGGGATCAAGCAGTTCTTC. Its protein is CASSLNGIKQFF.

The chain joins TRBV18 to TRBJ1-1; D gene unclear. Germline values: CDR1 KGHSH, CDR2 LQKENI. V was shortened by 6 bases and J by 5 bases, with 22 bases between the two germline ends. The CDR3 consists of 16 residues. CDR3 sequence: CASSDATGSLGTEAFF. DNA for the CDR3: TGTGCCAGCTCCGATGCTACCGGGAGCTTGGGGACTGAAGCTTTCTTT.